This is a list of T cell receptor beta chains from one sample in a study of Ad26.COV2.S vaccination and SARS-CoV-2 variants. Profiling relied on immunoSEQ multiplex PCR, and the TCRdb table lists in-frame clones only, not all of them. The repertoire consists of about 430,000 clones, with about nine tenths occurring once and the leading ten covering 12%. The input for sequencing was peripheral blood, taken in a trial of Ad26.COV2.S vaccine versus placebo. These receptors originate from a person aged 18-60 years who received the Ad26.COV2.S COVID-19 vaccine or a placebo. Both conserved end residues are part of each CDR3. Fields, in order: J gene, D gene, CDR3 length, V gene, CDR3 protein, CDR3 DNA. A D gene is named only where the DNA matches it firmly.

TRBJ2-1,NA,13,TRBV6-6,CASSLGLSNEQFF,TGTGCCAGCAGCCTAGGACTATCCAATGAGCAGTTCTTC
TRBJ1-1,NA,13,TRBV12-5,CATGGSLDTEAFF,TGTGCTACCGGGGGGTCCCTGGACACTGAAGCTTTCTTT
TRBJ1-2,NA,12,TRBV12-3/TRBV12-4,CASSLGIAGYTF,TGTGCCAGCAGTTTAGGAATTGCGGGCTACACCTTC
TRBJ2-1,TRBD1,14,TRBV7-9,CASSLGQGASEQFF,TGTGCCAGCAGCTTAGGCCAGGGGGCGTCTGAGCAGTTCTTC
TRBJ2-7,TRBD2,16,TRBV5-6,CASSSMGRASSYEQYF,TGTGCCAGCAGCTCGATGGGGAGGGCAAGCTCCTACGAGCAGTACTTC
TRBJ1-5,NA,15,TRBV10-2,CASSGRGGGNQPQHF,TGCGCCAGCAGTGGGAGGGGGGGTGGCAATCAGCCCCAGCATTTT
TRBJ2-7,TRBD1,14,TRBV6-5,CASRTGTGYKEQYF,TGTGCCAGCAGAACAGGGACAGGGTACAAAGAGCAGTACTTC
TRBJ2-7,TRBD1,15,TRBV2,CASSEAGRGSYEQYF,TGTGCCAGCAGTGAAGCGGGCAGGGGGAGCTACGAGCAGTACTTC
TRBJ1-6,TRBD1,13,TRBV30,CAWTGQANSPLHF,TGTGCCTGGACAGGACAGGCAAATTCACCCCTCCACTTT
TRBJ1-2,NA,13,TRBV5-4,CASHRDGSYGYTF,TGTGCCAGCCATCGGGACGGGTCCTATGGCTACACCTTC
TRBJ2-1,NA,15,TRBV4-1,CASSQEQGAGNEQFF,TGCGCCAGCAGCCAAGAACAGGGTGCTGGGAATGAGCAGTTCTTC
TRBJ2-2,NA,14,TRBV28,CASSFLAESGELFF,TGTGCCAGCAGTTTCCTGGCGGAGAGCGGGGAGCTGTTTTTT
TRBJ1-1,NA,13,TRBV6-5,CASLPDWDTEAFF,TGTGCCAGCCTCCCCGACTGGGACACTGAAGCTTTCTTT
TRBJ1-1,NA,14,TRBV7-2,CASSLDFTNTEAFF,TGTGCCAGCAGCTTAGATTTCACAAACACTGAAGCTTTCTTT
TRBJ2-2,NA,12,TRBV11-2,CASSTQGGELFF,TGTGCCAGCAGCACTCAGGGCGGGGAGCTGTTTTTT
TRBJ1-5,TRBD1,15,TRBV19,CATRGQGISNQPQHF,TGTGCCACTCGGGGACAGGGAATTAGCAATCAGCCCCAGCATTTT
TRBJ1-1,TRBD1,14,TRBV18,CASSPGQGYAEAFF,TGTGCCAGCTCACCCGGACAGGGATACGCTGAAGCTTTCTTT
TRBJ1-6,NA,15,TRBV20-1,CSASTFGQDLSPLHF,TGCAGTGCTAGTACCTTTGGCCAAGACCTTTCACCCCTCCACTTT
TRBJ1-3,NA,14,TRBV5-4,CASSQGGAGNTIYF,TGTGCCAGCAGCCAAGGGGGGGCTGGAAACACCATATATTTT
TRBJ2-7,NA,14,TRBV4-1,CASSQGGNSYEQYF,TGCGCCAGCAGCCAAGGGGGTAACTCCTACGAGCAGTACTTC
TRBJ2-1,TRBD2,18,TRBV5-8,CASSGPPRTSGSRDEQFF,TGTGCCAGCAGCGGTCCCCCTCGGACTAGCGGGAGTAGGGATGAGCAGTTCTTC
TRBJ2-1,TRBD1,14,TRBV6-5,CASSRQGALVEQFF,TGTGCCAGCAGTCGACAGGGTGCTCTAGTTGAGCAGTTCTTC
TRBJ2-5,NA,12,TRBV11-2,CASSLQGRSQYF,TGTGCCAGCAGCCTCCAGGGTCGGTCCCAGTACTTC
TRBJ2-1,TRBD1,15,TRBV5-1,CASSLEGTGNREQFF,TGCGCCAGCAGCTTGGAAGGGACAGGGAACCGGGAGCAGTTCTTC